The rows below give T cell receptor beta chains drawn from one sample of a study of blood T cell repertoires in COVID-19. The method was immunoSEQ multiplex PCR; TCRdb's version includes in-frame clones alone and lacks a portion of them. The data show under 300,000 clones, approximately 80% seen once. Sequenced material: PBMCs or T cells enriched from blood (not recorded which). Every receptor here comes from a middle-aged man who had recovered from COVID-19. The CDR3 runs from the conserved cysteine through the conserved F or W. A D gene is named only where the DNA matches it firmly. The listing skips clone size in some rows; elsewhere it reads once, few, many or a size class.

D gene: TRBD2
V gene: TRBV2
J gene: TRBJ2-1
clone size: -
CDR3 length: 15
CDR3 DNA: TGTGCCAGCAGTGAGGTGCGGGGGGTCTTCAATGAGCAGTTCTTC
CDR3 protein: CASSEVRGVFNEQFF

D gene: TRBD1
V gene: TRBV7-9
J gene: TRBJ2-3
clone size: -
CDR3 length: 14
CDR3 DNA: TGTGCCAGCAGCCCTGGGACAGATGGAGATACGCAGTATTTT
CDR3 protein: CASSPGTDGDTQYF

D gene: -
V gene: TRBV7-8
J gene: TRBJ1-5
clone size: -
CDR3 length: 15
CDR3 DNA: TGTGCCAGCAGCTCGTATCGGGACACCGATCAGCCCCAGCATTTT
CDR3 protein: CASSSYRDTDQPQHF

D gene: -
V gene: TRBV7-9
J gene: TRBJ2-7
clone size: -
CDR3 length: 14
CDR3 DNA: TGTGCCAGCAGCTACTTAAAGAGCTCCTACGAGCAGTACTTC
CDR3 protein: CASSYLKSSYEQYF

D gene: TRBD1
V gene: TRBV15
J gene: TRBJ1-6
clone size: -
CDR3 length: 15
CDR3 DNA: TGTGCCACCAGCAGACGAGGACAGGGTAATTCACCCCTCCACTTT
CDR3 protein: CATSRRGQGNSPLHF

D gene: -
V gene: TRBV18
J gene: TRBJ2-7
clone size: -
CDR3 length: 15
CDR3 DNA: TGTGCCAGCTCACCCCGGGACACGCTCTCCTACGAGCAGTACTTC
CDR3 protein: CASSPRDTLSYEQYF

D gene: TRBD2
V gene: TRBV7-8
J gene: TRBJ2-7
clone size: -
CDR3 length: 13
CDR3 DNA: TGTGCCAGCGCCCAGCGGGGGGTTTACGAGCAGTACTTC
CDR3 protein: CASAQRGVYEQYF

D gene: TRBD1
V gene: TRBV5-6
J gene: TRBJ2-5
clone size: -
CDR3 length: 13
CDR3 DNA: TGTGCCAGCAGCGTCAGGGGGCAAGAGACCCAGTACTTC
CDR3 protein: CASSVRGQETQYF

D gene: -
V gene: TRBV12-1
J gene: TRBJ1-2
clone size: -
CDR3 length: 11
CDR3 DNA: TGTGCCAGCAGCTCCCCTTCTGGCTACACCTTC
CDR3 protein: CASSSPSGYTF

D gene: TRBD1
V gene: TRBV19
J gene: TRBJ1-6
clone size: -
CDR3 length: 18
CDR3 DNA: TGTGCCAGTAGTATAGATTTGAACCTCGGGACAGGGGGTTCACCCCTCCACTTT
CDR3 protein: CASSIDLNLGTGGSPLHF

D gene: -
V gene: TRBV7-2
J gene: TRBJ1-5
clone size: -
CDR3 length: 15
CDR3 DNA: TGTGCCAGCAGCTTAGACGGGGTTAGCAATCAGCCCCAGCATTTT
CDR3 protein: CASSLDGVSNQPQHF

D gene: -
V gene: TRBV25-1
J gene: TRBJ2-7
clone size: -
CDR3 length: 13
CDR3 DNA: TGTGCCAGCAGGGAGGCCGCCCGGGGCGAGCAGTACTTC
CDR3 protein: CASREAARGEQYF

D gene: TRBD1
V gene: TRBV15
J gene: TRBJ1-1
clone size: once
CDR3 length: 17
CDR3 DNA: TGTGCCACCAGCAGTGGGACAGGAACAGAAGCGAACACTGAAGCTTTCTTT
CDR3 protein: CATSSGTGTEANTEAFF

D gene: -
V gene: TRBV5-6
J gene: TRBJ2-3
clone size: -
CDR3 length: 13
CDR3 DNA: TGTGCCAGCAGCTTTTCTCCTGCAGATACGCAGTATTTT
CDR3 protein: CASSFSPADTQYF

D gene: -
V gene: TRBV5-1
J gene: TRBJ1-3
clone size: -
CDR3 length: 16
CDR3 DNA: TGCGCCAGCAGCTTGCTGGGGGGAAGCTCCGGAAACACCATATATTTT
CDR3 protein: CASSLLGGSSGNTIYF

D gene: -
V gene: TRBV30
J gene: TRBJ1-2
clone size: -
CDR3 length: 14
CDR3 DNA: TGTGCCTGGCGACGGGGAGTAAATCTTAATGGCTACACCTTC
CDR3 protein: CAWRRGVNLNGYTF

D gene: -
V gene: TRBV7-3
J gene: TRBJ2-3
clone size: -
CDR3 length: 13
CDR3 DNA: TGTGCCAGCAGCCAGACTTACACAGATACGCAGTATTTT
CDR3 protein: CASSQTYTDTQYF

D gene: TRBD1
V gene: TRBV27
J gene: TRBJ2-5
clone size: -
CDR3 length: 15
CDR3 DNA: TGTGCCAGCAGCTCTCTACAGGGGAGCGGCGAGACCCAGTACTTC
CDR3 protein: CASSSLQGSGETQYF

D gene: TRBD1
V gene: TRBV6-2/TRBV6-3
J gene: TRBJ2-6
clone size: -
CDR3 length: 18
CDR3 DNA: TGTGCCAGCAGTTACTCTAGGACAGGTTACTCTGGGGCCAACGTCCTGACTTTC
CDR3 protein: CASSYSRTGYSGANVLTF

D gene: -
V gene: TRBV5-8
J gene: TRBJ1-2
clone size: -
CDR3 length: 16
CDR3 DNA: TGTGCCAGCAGCTTGGTAGGGGGGACTACCTATGTGGGCTACACCTTC
CDR3 protein: CASSLVGGTTYVGYTF

D gene: TRBD2
V gene: TRBV9
J gene: TRBJ2-6
clone size: once
CDR3 length: 16
CDR3 DNA: TGTGCCAGCACGATAGCGGGGACCCCCGGGGCCAACGTCCTGACTTTC
CDR3 protein: CASTIAGTPGANVLTF

D gene: TRBD1
V gene: TRBV4-1
J gene: TRBJ1-5
clone size: -
CDR3 length: 17
CDR3 DNA: TGCGCCAGCAGCCGCAACGTGGGCACAGGGGAGAATCAGCCCCAGCATTTT
CDR3 protein: CASSRNVGTGENQPQHF

D gene: -
V gene: TRBV6-5
J gene: TRBJ2-1
clone size: once
CDR3 length: 16
CDR3 DNA: TGTGCCAGCAGTTTTACAGGTCTCAGCTCCTACAATGAGCAGTTCTTC
CDR3 protein: CASSFTGLSSYNEQFF

D gene: -
V gene: TRBV9
J gene: TRBJ1-1
clone size: -
CDR3 length: 20
CDR3 DNA: TGTGCCAGCAGCGCCCAATCAACCGGGGGGGGGCGCGTCCCCCACCCTGAAGCTTTCTTT
CDR3 protein: CASSAQSTGGGRVPHPEAFF

D gene: -
V gene: TRBV4-3
J gene: TRBJ2-1
clone size: -
CDR3 length: 15
CDR3 DNA: TGCGCCAGCAGCCGAGAAGCGGGTCGCTACAATGAGCAGTTCTTC
CDR3 protein: CASSREAGRYNEQFF

D gene: TRBD1
V gene: TRBV5-1
J gene: TRBJ1-3
clone size: -
CDR3 length: 15
CDR3 DNA: TGCGCCAGCAGCGACCTACAGGGGTATGGAAACACCATATATTTT
CDR3 protein: CASSDLQGYGNTIYF

D gene: -
V gene: TRBV30
J gene: TRBJ1-3
clone size: -
CDR3 length: 13
CDR3 DNA: TGTGCCTGGAGTGCTGGGACAAGTGACGCCATATATTTT
CDR3 protein: CAWSAGTSDAIYF

D gene: TRBD1
V gene: TRBV5-1
J gene: TRBJ1-6
clone size: -
CDR3 length: 17
CDR3 DNA: TGCGCCAGCAGCCTGGATCAACCGGGACAGGGAAGCTCACCCCTCCACTTT
CDR3 protein: CASSLDQPGQGSSPLHF

D gene: TRBD1
V gene: TRBV28
J gene: TRBJ1-6
clone size: -
CDR3 length: 15
CDR3 DNA: TGTGCCAGCAGTGACCGGGACAGGGGTAATTCACCCCTCCACTTT
CDR3 protein: CASSDRDRGNSPLHF

D gene: TRBD1
V gene: TRBV7-8
J gene: TRBJ1-2
clone size: -
CDR3 length: 19
CDR3 DNA: TGTGCCAGCAGCCAATGGGTAGCTCCCGGGACAGGGGGCCTCTATGGCTACACCTTC
CDR3 protein: CASSQWVAPGTGGLYGYTF

D gene: TRBD2
V gene: TRBV28
J gene: TRBJ2-2
clone size: -
CDR3 length: 16
CDR3 DNA: TGTGCCAGCAGTTCGCCGGGAGCGGGAGGTACCGGGGAGCTGTTTTTT
CDR3 protein: CASSSPGAGGTGELFF

D gene: TRBD1
V gene: TRBV23-1
J gene: TRBJ2-7
clone size: -
CDR3 length: 20
CDR3 DNA: TGCGCCAGCAGTCGATCCCCCGGGACAGGGTCGACACACCTCGTCTACGAGCAGTACTTC
CDR3 protein: CASSRSPGTGSTHLVYEQYF

D gene: TRBD2
V gene: TRBV9
J gene: TRBJ2-7
clone size: -
CDR3 length: 14
CDR3 DNA: TGTGCCAGCAGCAAGAGCGGGGGGGCCTACGAGCAGTACTTC
CDR3 protein: CASSKSGGAYEQYF

D gene: -
V gene: TRBV20-1
J gene: TRBJ2-5
clone size: -
CDR3 length: 11
CDR3 DNA: TGCAGTGCTAGCCCGCAAGAGACCCAGTACTTC
CDR3 protein: CSASPQETQYF

D gene: TRBD2
V gene: TRBV28
J gene: TRBJ2-1
clone size: -
CDR3 length: 16
CDR3 DNA: TGTGCCAGCAGTTTAGTTGCGGGGGGACACTACAATGAGCAGTTCTTC
CDR3 protein: CASSLVAGGHYNEQFF

D gene: -
V gene: TRBV13
J gene: TRBJ1-1
clone size: -
CDR3 length: 14
CDR3 DNA: TGTGCCAGCAGCTCGCAACAGGAGAACACTGAAGCTTTCTTT
CDR3 protein: CASSSQQENTEAFF

D gene: TRBD1
V gene: TRBV9
J gene: TRBJ1-3
clone size: -
CDR3 length: 15
CDR3 DNA: TGTGCCAGCAGAGGGGGCAGGGGCTCTGGAAACACCATATATTTT
CDR3 protein: CASRGGRGSGNTIYF

D gene: -
V gene: TRBV29-1
J gene: TRBJ1-3
clone size: -
CDR3 length: 12
CDR3 DNA: TGCAGCGTTGAAGGCCGGGGGAACACCATATATTTT
CDR3 protein: CSVEGRGNTIYF

D gene: -
V gene: TRBV4-1
J gene: TRBJ1-3
clone size: -
CDR3 length: 18
CDR3 DNA: TGCGCCAGCAGCCAAGTCTTTGGGGGCAGGTCTTTTGGAAACACCATATATTTT
CDR3 protein: CASSQVFGGRSFGNTIYF

D gene: -
V gene: TRBV3-1/TRBV3-2
J gene: TRBJ1-6
clone size: -
CDR3 length: 15
CDR3 DNA: TGTGCCAGCAGCCAAGATATTGGCCCGTCCTCACCCCTCCACTTT
CDR3 protein: CASSQDIGPSSPLHF